This record covers a single TCR beta chain. This clone turned up a few times. The antigen it recognizes is unknown. Base qualities are missing; no much larger clone stands one base away. CDR1 and CDR2, looked up from the germline V gene, are SQVTM and ANQGSEA. The CDR3 spans 13 residues, from the cysteine through the phenylalanine. Left in the record is the CDR3 DNA by itself, 39 bases read in frame from the first base. Deletion took 6 bases off V and 3 bases off J, with a span of 9 bases between the germline ends. In total, roughly 670 healthy bone marrow donors made up the cohort. Cohort members were all nominally healthy when sampled, although unrecorded immune exposures were likely present. The donor tested CMV seronegative and was one of the 352 seronegative cohort members. Each donor provided a peripheral blood sample, and peripheral blood mononuclear cells were used for TCR beta sequencing. The Qiagen DNeasy Blood Extraction Kit was used to extract genomic DNA from the blood cell samples.

The method behind the library was the immunoSEQ multiplex PCR assay. For the multiplex PCR, a mixture combining 60 forward primers for TCR Vbeta segments and 13 reverse primers for TCR Jbeta segments was used. The CDR3 region of rearranged TCR beta genes was amplified from genomic DNA with a multiplex PCR assay. The amplified TCR beta libraries were sequenced on the Illumina HiSeq System as 87-base-pair reads. Per the authors' processing: A later analysis counted approximately 76 million unique TCR beta chains across the 700 or so repertoires, and around 12 million of these chains were shared by at least two donors. A nearest-neighbor algorithm error-corrected the raw reads and collapsed the reads into unique sequences, merging closely related sequences to remove PCR and sequencing errors. V, D and J gene segments were assigned by aligning CDR3 sequences to IMGT reference sequences. For a sequence to be retained, a match of at least six nucleotides was required to both a V gene segment and a J gene segment. A rearrangement was called productive if the CDR3 had no stop codons and remained in frame with V and J, and every other rearrangement was called non-productive. CDR3 was defined according to IMGT convention as the region running from the second conserved V-encoded cysteine to the conserved J-encoded phenylalanine. In an earlier analysis of 587 of the donors, sequences lacking an unambiguous match to a single V gene segment were excluded. An earlier analysis of 587 of the donors classified V segments as functional when productive rearrangements were above 56.7% and as segregating when the standard deviation between donors was above 5%. A statistical classification framework was developed to diagnose cytomegalovirus status using the catalog of TCR beta chain sequences. In a later analysis, TCR nucleotide sequences were compared against IMGT/GENE-DB human TR gene sequences so that V and J genes could be assigned. Using the TCRdist pipeline, a later analysis assigned CDR3 sequences along with most-parsimonious VDJ recombination scenarios. In a later analysis, each TCR beta chain was defined by its CDR3 amino acid sequence together with its V-gene family, and reads lacking a unique V-gene family were excluded. A later analysis removed over 500 highly shared, low-generation-probability nucleotide sequences to deal with suspected cross-contamination and a sequencing artifact. In a later analysis, a clonal expansion index for each public chain was calculated from normalized within-repertoire ranks of inferred template counts. In a later analysis, generation probabilities were computed using a VDJ recombination model fitted to out-of-frame rearrangements, and the results were checked against IGoR. In a later analysis, hypergeometric tests were used to score TCR-TCR, TCR-HLA and TCR-CMV co-occurrence, with a repertoire-size bias correction applied to TCR pairs. A later analysis estimated false discovery rates by permuting HLA or CMV assignments 20 times. In a later analysis, co-occurring TCRs were grouped using DBSCAN, with TCRdist sequence similarity added in when clustering inside HLA-allele-positive subsets. Co-occurrence clustering excluded repertoires with fewer than 30,000 or more than 120,000 public chains, plus five with anomalous nucleotide sharing. TCRdb mirrors the immuneACCESS table, restricted to in-frame sequences. Some clones are absent from its copies; in checked studies, under half trace to an unresolved V gene, and the reason for the others is unknown. Clone size and the V and J calls come from that table; the DNA yielded D and trimming. The sample table holds 200,000 to 250,000 clones, of which about three quarters were seen once. Jointly, the top ten make up roughly a sixth of the sample.

These data are taken from a study of cytomegalovirus exposure and HLA in healthy donors (dated by TCRdb to 2017 to 2019). About the investigation overall: An earlier analysis of approximately 550 of the donors reported 250 to 300 Gb of sequence data and 117 million unique TCR beta sequences from around 200 million T cells. An early release that covered roughly 600 HLA-typed donors contained about 300 gigabases of sequencing data and tens of millions of unique TCR sequences. Of the approximately 400 genotyped donors, less than 90% were placed in the genetic ancestry cluster associated with self-reported Caucasian donors. The study aimed to test whether signatures of past pathogen exposure could be identified by cataloging public T cell receptors. The T cell repertoires of around 670 subjects were profiled by immunosequencing and related to cytomegalovirus serostatus. Besides the first cohort of roughly 660 subjects, a separate validation cohort made up of around 120 different subjects was used. To predict cytomegalovirus infection status, the study combined high-throughput TCR immunosequencing, statistical association of individual TCRs with disease status, and machine learning. To study patterns of TCR occurrence, a later analysis re-analyzed previously published TCR beta repertoires from around 660 donors and added high-resolution HLA genotyping. Rather than drawing on any new phenotypic data, the later analysis identified candidate immune exposures from TCR beta sequences and the way those sequences occurred across donors. To decide whether each TCR beta V gene segment behaved as functional or pseudogenic, an earlier analysis of nearly 600 of the donors relied on high-throughput TCR beta sequencing. Donor age, sex, ethnicity and CMV serostatus were collected together with the repertoire data. A later genetic analysis took genome-wide SNP genotypes for about 65% of the roughly 670 donors and used that subset as a discovery cohort. All discovery cohort repertoires had been generated using a single sequencing platform. HLA typing included class I and class II loci at four-digit resolution. The number of typed donors differed by locus: about 620-640 for A, B, C, DRB1 and DQB1; approximately 520 for DQA1; over 600 for DPA1; and around 450 for DPB1. Because of strong linkage in the cohort, a few DR-DQ haplotypes were treated as single units for association and clustering. Among almost 400 genotyped donors of the cohort, an average of roughly 240,000 unique TCR beta nucleotide sequences were sequenced per donor, around 20% of them non-productive.

Study-wide findings and limitations: Because some donors lacked HLA typing at each locus, the association tests relied only on the typed subset. Because the 87-base-pair reads could not distinguish some IMGT-functional V segments, including TRBV6-2 and TRBV6-3, those segments were excluded. A later analysis associated 15,000 or so TCR beta sequences with specific HLA alleles at a false discovery rate of 0.05. Most TCR sequences were observed very rarely across donors, whereas some public TCRs were present in many individuals. According to a later genetic analysis, donors in an Asian-associated ancestry cluster had fewer N-insertions in productive TCRs than the approximately 630-donor mean. The presence/absence analyses assumed that sequencing depth was roughly uniform across donors, and that assumption may not be true. A later genetic analysis associated a missense DCLRE1C variant with V-gene and J-gene trimming of TCR beta chains, and an independent cohort replicated the association. The only immune exposure information available for the cohort was CMV serostatus. The sequencing pipeline was judged likely to have produced a cluster of highly shared sequence variants as a technical artifact. Three of the identified cytomegalovirus-associated TCR beta chains were confirmed in vitro to be specific for cytomegalovirus antigens. Several of the top co-occurrence clusters appeared to be linked to parvovirus B19, influenza, CMV and Epstein-Barr virus, according to a later analysis. A total of fewer than 200 TCR beta chains were listed by the study as associated with cytomegalovirus. Most CMV-associated TCR beta chains appeared to be HLA-restricted in a later analysis, and the HLA associations seemed to be driven largely by CMV exposure. According to a later analysis, TCR association rates differed among HLA loci, with DRB1 alleles showing the most associated TCRs and HLA-C alleles showing the fewest. Only TCR beta chains were sequenced in this cohort, and the absence of alpha or paired-chain data limited detectable features. Linkage disequilibrium might explain the correlated functional status among segregating V segments, but an unknown experimental factor could not be excluded. The earlier analysis of 587 of the donors excluded roughly 16 rarely observed V segments, including chromosome 9 orphons, because counts were too low. Broadly in line with IMGT annotations, most TCR beta V segments showed up in productive rearrangements about 90% or about 30% of the time in an earlier analysis of 587 of the donors. A further reported finding was that TCR beta sequences accurately predicted the HLA-A and HLA-B alleles for most subjects in the first cohort. Cytomegalovirus status was reported to be diagnosed by the classifier with high specificity and sensitivity in both the original and validation cohorts. When HLA alleles, especially DR and DQ, strongly co-occurred, TCR associations were difficult to assign to individual alleles. The authors suggested that the approach could potentially be extended to other disease states and immunological phenotypes. A later analysis found that HLA-associated TCR beta chains were more clonally expanded and had lower generation probabilities than equally common non-associated chains.

The sequence derives from a man aged 40-49 years in good health and CMV-seronegative. Rearrangement joined TRBV29-1 to TRBJ2-6, and possibly TRBD1, on 5 matching bases. Sequencing was performed on PBMCs. The CDR3 reads as follows: CSVSDSGANVLTF. The DNA sequence follows: TGCAGCGTAAGTGACAGTGGGGCCAACGTCCTGACTTTC.